This T cell receptor (beta chain) was retrieved from a study of T cells in Graves' hyperthyroidism and ophthalmopathy. Study results and limitations: Most clonotypes that expanded in the thyroid above 0.001 also showed up in blood.

It was RNA transcripts that yielded the amplified TCR beta CDR3 regions. The HTBI set primed first-round TCR CDR3 RT-PCR. TCRdb analysed the multiplex PCR reads with MiXCR anew, one entry per CDR3 protein. The table lists hundreds of thousands of distinct CDR3 sequences, about 45% of them singletons. CDR1 ENHRY and CDR2 SYGVKD come from the germline V gene. The CDR3 length is 15 residues. Notes on this clonotype: Antigen: not known. At one end the junction does not follow the germline gene, possibly because of a read error.

Exclusion of a patient resulted from uncontrolled infection, other autoimmune disease, pregnancy or lactation. This receptor was identified in a woman between 18 and 29 years old with Graves' hyperthyroidism. Sequencing input: peripheral blood or thyroid tissue (not recorded which). The chain joins TRBV10-3 to TRBJ2-7, with D possibly matching TRBD2 (5 bases). The CDR3 coding sequence is TGTGCCAGCAGTTTGAGGGCTACGAGCCCCTACGAGCAGTACTTC. Protein: CASSLRATSPYEQYF.